These 31 T cell receptor beta chains originate from one sample sequenced in a study of graft-versus-host responses after intestinal transplantation. The table came from immunoSEQ multiplex PCR; TCRdb's copy has only in-frame clones and leaves some out. The sample has roughly 110,000 clones, approximately 88% seen once. Their antigens remain unidentified. The material was unstimulated CD4+ T cells sorted from spleen or lymph node cells, obtained before transplant. These receptors were collected from a human donor who was the organ donor for an intestinal transplant.

The chain carries TRBV6-1 and TRBJ1-3, with D unresolved. The CDR3 is made up of 15 amino acids. The germline gives CDR1 MNHNS, CDR2 SASEGT. V lost 8 bases to trimming and J lost 4 bases, with 18 bases between them. The DNA of the CDR3 is TGTGCCAGCCATGCTATGTCGCTTTCGGGAAACACCATATATTTT. Encoded protein: CASHAMSLSGNTIYF.

The chain carries TRBV19 and TRBJ2-3, with TRBD1 identical over 7 bases. Germline-derived CDR1 and CDR2 are LNHDA and SQIVND (reference sequence). The CDR3 sequence is 15 residues long. V dropped 6 bases and J dropped 0; count of bases not matched to a gene: 6. The chain's CDR3 is CASSGGTASTDTQYF. CDR3 in DNA: TGTGCCAGTAGCGGTGGGACAGCCAGCACAGATACGCAGTATTTT. The full variable domain, its missing parts supplied by reference TRBV19 and TRBJ2-3, is DGGITQSPKYLFRKEGQNVTLSCEQNLNHDAMYWYRQDPGQGLRLIYYSQIVNDFQKGDIAEGYSVSREKKESFPLTVTSAQKNPTAFYLCASSGGTASTDTQYFGPGTRLTVL.

Relative to its sample, this clone is medium-sized (0.01 to 0.1%). The chain recombines TRBV7-9 with TRBJ2-7; no clear D gene. The CDR3 totals 13 residues. V lost 3 bases, J lost 0 bases, and 6 bases lay in between. Germline CDR1 reads SEHNR; CDR2 reads FQNEAQ (reference sequence). The CDR3 loop reads CASSLTNSYEQYF. As DNA, the CDR3 is TGTGCCAGCAGCTTGACAAACTCCTACGAGCAGTACTTC.

The V and J genes are TRBV11-3 and TRBJ2-5; tentatively, D is TRBD2 (6 bases). The CDR3 has 14 residues. Trimming took off 5 bases at V and 3 bases at J, with 13 bases between the two ends. Germline CDR1 and CDR2: SGHNT and YENEEA. The DNA of the CDR3 is TGTGCCAGCAGCACCTGGGGCGGGAAAGAGACCCAGTACTTC. Its protein product is CASSTWGGKETQYF.

V is TRBV5-1 and J is TRBJ1-1; possibly TRBD1 for D (5 bases). There are 13 residues in the CDR3. Germline V lookup: CDR1 SGHRS, CDR2 YFSETQ. V was trimmed by 3 bases and J by 1 base, leaving 7 bases between them. The DNA for the CDR3 is TGCGCCAGCAGCTCGGGGCCGAACACTGAAGCTTTCTTT. Amino acids: CASSSGPNTEAFF.

V and J are TRBV5-1 and TRBJ2-1; a possible D gene is TRBD1 (6 bases). Deletions cut 3 bases from V and 5 bases from J, with 18 bases between. Germline V gene sequence: CDR1 SGHRS, CDR2 YFSETQ. This CDR3 contains 16 residues. The CDR3 bases are TGCGCCAGCAGCTCCCGGACGGACAGAACCGACAATGAGCAGTTCTTC. Protein sequence: CASSSRTDRTDNEQFF.

The chain is built from TRBV5-8 and TRBJ2-2; TRBD2 matches 8 bases. This CDR3 is 15 amino acids long. With V trimmed by 7 bases and J by 3 bases, 8 bases remained unmatched. Germline CDR1 is SGHTS and CDR2 is YDEGEE. The CDR3 sequence: CASAGLALHTGELFF. The CDR3, as DNA: TGTGCCAGCGCCGGACTAGCTCTTCACACCGGGGAGCTGTTTTTT.

This clone was detected only a few times. The CDR3 sequence: CASSYSVTGGYGYTF. CDR3 DNA: TGTGCCAGCAGTTACTCGGTAACAGGGGGCTATGGCTACACCTTC. The chain employs TRBV6-5 and TRBJ1-2; 8 nucleotides align to TRBD1. In germline, CDR1 is MNHEY, CDR2 SVGAGI. This CDR3 contains 15 residues. With V trimmed by 0 bases and J by 4 bases, 4 bases remained unmatched.

The sample holds a few counts of this clone. The rearrangement uses TRBV7-6 and TRBJ2-7; 7 nucleotides align to TRBD1. Losses at the gene ends were 5 bases for V and 4 bases for J; bases not matched to a gene: 2. The CDR3 is 12 residues long. From germline, CDR1 is SGHVS and CDR2 FNYEAQ. The CDR3 DNA follows: TGTGCCAGCAGCCGACAGGGTTACGAGCAGTACTTC. Protein sequence: CASSRQGYEQYF.

This clone was seen a few times. J is TRBJ2-2 and V is TRBV2; a possible D gene is TRBD2 (7 bases). The ends were cut back, 6 bases at V and 0 bases at J, with 14 bases in the middle. This CDR3 has 16 amino acids. Per germline, CDR1 SNHLY and CDR2 FYNNEI. CDR3 nucleotides: TGTGCCAGCAGGGGGGCGGGGAGGGCGAACACCGGGGAGCTGTTTTTT. Residues: CASRGAGRANTGELFF.

The chain recombines TRBV5-1 with TRBJ1-1; D may be TRBD1 (6 bases). The CDR3 extends over 16 amino acids. Germline V gene lookup returns CDR1 SGHRS and CDR2 YFSETQ. V was trimmed by 2 bases and J by 0 bases, leaving 14 bases between them. CDR3 loop: CASSLMSGVMNTEAFF. CDR3 DNA: TGCGCCAGCAGCTTAATGTCAGGGGTCATGAACACTGAAGCTTTCTTT.

V gene TRBV30 combines with J gene TRBJ2-7; no firm D call. V dropped 0 bases and J dropped 3 bases, with 3 bases sitting between them. This CDR3 contains 11 residues. The germline CDR1 and CDR2 sequences are GTSNPN and SVGIG (reference sequence). The CDR3 DNA follows: TGTGCCTGGAGTGTCTTCTACGAGCAGTACTTC. Translation: CAWSVFYEQYF. Based on the CDR3 plus reference TRBV30 and TRBJ2-7, the full variable domain is SQTIHQWPATLVQPVGSPLSLECTVEGTSNPNLYWYRQAAGRGLQLLFYSVGIGQISSEVPQNLSASRPQDRQFILSSKKLLLSDSGFYLCAWSVFYEQYFGPGTRLTVT.

The chain uses TRBV14 and TRBJ2-2; 7 bases are a match to TRBD2. The CDR3 sequence is 18 residues long. In germline, CDR1 is SGHDN, CDR2 FVKESK. The ends lost 1 base at V and 4 bases at J; junction bases unmatched: 12. The chain's CDR3 is CASSQGVTSIPLTGELFF. In DNA, the CDR3 is TGTGCCAGCAGCCAAGGGGTGACTAGCATACCCCTCACCGGGGAGCTGTTTTTT.

CDR3 amino acids: CASIRNRVNTGELFF. CDR3 coding DNA: TGTGCCAGCATAAGGAACAGGGTGAACACCGGGGAGCTGTTTTTT. The chain uses TRBV2 and TRBJ2-2; tentatively, D is TRBD1 (6 bases). The CDR3 runs to 15 residues. Germline V gene lookup returns CDR1 SNHLY and CDR2 FYNNEI. V was shortened by 7 bases and J by 1 base, with 13 bases between the two germline ends.

This clone was picked up one time. The V gene is TRBV5-1, the J gene TRBJ2-3, with 8 bases aligning to TRBD2. This CDR3 has 16 amino acids. J was trimmed by 2 bases and V by 4 bases; bases with no gene match: 9. Germline V lookup: CDR1 SGHRS, CDR2 YFSETQ. The CDR3 coding sequence is TGCGCCAGCAGCCTCAGGGAGCGGGGGATCACAGATACGCAGTATTTT. It is translated as CASSLRERGITDTQYF.

The chain joins TRBV18 to TRBJ2-7; weak D call: TRBD1 (5 bases). Trimming took 3 bases from V and 0 from J, leaving 24 bases between them. Per germline, CDR1 KGHSH and CDR2 LQKENI. The CDR3 spans 19 residues. The CDR3: CASSPRPVQGHLISYEQYF. The CDR3 nucleotides read TGTGCCAGCTCACCTAGACCTGTCCAAGGACACCTTATCTCCTACGAGCAGTACTTC.

The J gene is TRBJ2-2, the V gene TRBV7-6; 7 positions agree with TRBD1. V shed 5 bases and J 4 bases; nucleotides not matched to a gene: 1. The CDR3 runs 13 residues. CDR1 is SGHVS, CDR2 FNYEAQ, per germline. CDR3 bases: TGTGCCAGCAGCAGGGGGCTCACCGGGGAGCTGTTTTTT. Its protein product is CASSRGLTGELFF.

This chain connects TRBV9 to TRBJ2-1; 11 bases are shared with TRBD2. The CDR3 length is 15 residues. Germline CDR1 SGDLS, CDR2 YYNGEE. J was trimmed by 15 bases and V by 0 bases; bases with no gene match: 11. CDR3 DNA sequence: TGTGCCAGCAGCGTAGAGGGGACTAGCGGAGGCACTCCGTTCTTC. Translation: CASSVEGTSGGTPFF.

The rearrangement links TRBV5-6 to TRBJ1-1; a weak D match, TRBD1 (6 bases). Germline assignment: CDR1 SGHDT and CDR2 YYEEEE. Between the trimmed V and J ends, which lost 1 base and 4 bases, there was a span of 11 bases. CDR3 size: 14 residues. The CDR3 nucleotides are TGTGCCAGCAGCTTGTACAAAGGGGGCACTGAAGCTTTCTTT. Translated, it gives CASSLYKGGTEAFF. Full variable domain (rest looked up from reference TRBV5-6 and TRBJ1-1): DAGVTQSPTHLIKTRGQQVTLRCSPKSGHDTVSWYQQALGQGPQFIFQYYEEEERQRGNFPDRFSGHQFPNYSSELNVNALLLGDSALYLCASSLYKGGTEAFFGQGTRLTVV.

The CDR3 reads CASSPLQGYEQYF. The CDR3 region has the DNA TGTGCCAGCAGCCCGCTCCAGGGCTACGAGCAGTACTTC. The chain couples TRBV5-8 to TRBJ2-7; D is possibly TRBD1 (5 bases). V lost 4 bases and J 3 bases, leaving 11 bases between the germline ends. The CDR3 covers 13 residues. Germline values: CDR1 SGHTS, CDR2 YDEGEE.

V and J are TRBV7-2 and TRBJ2-5, with 7 bases lining up with TRBD1. Germline V gives CDR1 SGHTA, CDR2 FQGNSA. The V segment lost 5 bases and the J segment 10 bases; nucleotides outside the gene matches: 7. The CDR3 spans 12 residues. CDR3 sequence reads: CASSEYTGDQYF. DNA for the CDR3: TGTGCCAGCAGCGAATATACAGGGGACCAGTACTTC. Together with reference TRBV7-2 and TRBJ2-5, the CDR3 gives the full variable domain: GAGVSQSPSNKVTEKGKDVELRCDPISGHTALYWYRQSLGQGLEFLIYFQGNSAPDKSGLPSDRFSAERTGGSVSTLTIQRTQQEDSAVYLCASSEYTGDQYFGPGTRLLVL.

The CDR3 protein is CATRSGPSRETQYF. The CDR3, as DNA: TGTGCCACAAGGAGCGGGCCATCAAGGGAGACCCAGTACTTC. This chain joins TRBV6-5 and TRBJ2-5; D may be TRBD2 (6 bases). This CDR3 has 14 residues. V lost 10 bases to trimming and J lost 5 bases, with 20 bases between them. Germline assignment: CDR1 MNHEY and CDR2 SVGAGI.

The rearrangement links TRBV7-3 to TRBJ2-7; D is unclear. V was shortened by 5 bases and J by 2 bases, with 7 bases between the two germline ends. In germline, CDR1 is SGHTA, CDR2 FQGTGA. This CDR3 comprises 12 residues. This CDR3 is CASSPTPYEQYF. Written as DNA, the CDR3 is TGTGCCAGCAGCCCTACCCCCTACGAGCAGTACTTC. Variable domain in full (rest from reference TRBV7-3 and TRBJ2-7): GAGVSQTPSNKVTEKGKYVELRCDPISGHTALYWYRQSLGQGPEFLIYFQGTGAADDSGLPNDRFFAVRPEGSVSTLKIQRTERGDSAVYLCASSPTPYEQYFGPGTRLTVT.

V and J are TRBV10-3 and TRBJ1-2; unclear D gene. V gave up 3 bases and J gave up 4 bases, with 9 bases separating them. This CDR3 has 13 residues. In germline, CDR1 is ENHRY, CDR2 SYGVKD. The CDR3, as DNA: TGTGCCATCAGTGATGTCGATAGCTATGGCTACACCTTC. This encodes CAISDVDSYGYTF.

The rearrangement joins TRBV9 to TRBJ2-4, with 10 nucleotides matching TRBD1. Germline-derived CDR1 and CDR2 are SGDLS and YYNGEE. V trimming: 3 bases; J trimming: 1 base; junction bases outside the gene matches: 13. The CDR3 has 19 residues. The CDR3 region is CASSGDDRGQTDAKNIQYF. CDR3 DNA sequence: TGTGCCAGCAGCGGCGACGACAGGGGGCAGACTGATGCCAAAAACATTCAGTACTTC.

The chain couples TRBV7-9 to TRBJ2-1; D may be TRBD2 (7 bases). This CDR3 has 15 residues. CDR1 SEHNR and CDR2 FQNEAQ come from the germline V gene (reference sequence). With 4 bases removed from V and 6 bases from J, the gap between germline ends came to 16 bases. CDR3 in amino acids: CASSSGGRLRNEQFF. DNA of the CDR3: TGTGCCAGCAGCTCGGGGGGCAGACTTCGCAATGAGCAGTTCTTC.

This clone showed up just once. This sample includes further DNA sequences coding for the same CDR3. CDR3 in DNA: TGTGCCAGCAGCCCGGGTATAGATCCGCTTAGCTCCTACGAGCAGTACTTC. Amino acid sequence: CASSPGIDPLSSYEQYF. The genes are TRBV7-9 and TRBJ2-7; no definite D call. The germline V gene has CDR1 SEHNR and CDR2 FQNEAQ (reference sequence). The length of the CDR3 is 17 residues. The V and J ends lost 5 bases and 0 bases respectively, with 20 bases between them.

V usage is TRBV6-6 and J usage is TRBJ2-7; TRBD2 is a possible D gene (7 bases). Trimming left V 5 bases short and J 6 bases short, with 20 bases between. This CDR3 has 15 residues. The germline gives CDR1 MNHNY, CDR2 SVGAGI (reference sequence). CDR3 protein: CASSPAGASALEQYF. CDR3 DNA sequence: TGTGCCAGCAGTCCCGCGGGGGCCAGTGCCCTCGAGCAGTACTTC.

This clone was seen a handful of times. The gene calls are TRBV5-4 and TRBJ2-7; the D gene could be TRBD1 or TRBD2 (6 bases each). The CDR3 loop spans 14 amino acids. Deletions cut 0 bases from V and 3 bases from J, with 10 bases between. Germline CDR1 SGHNT, CDR2 YYREEE (reference sequence). CDR3 DNA: TGTGCCAGCAGCTTGGAGGGGGGAGACTACGAGCAGTACTTC. It specifies CASSLEGGDYEQYF.

V usage is TRBV5-4 and J usage is TRBJ2-5; 12 bases agree with TRBD1. Germline V CDR1 and CDR2: SGHNT, YYREEE (reference sequence). Germline trimming cut 2 bases from V and 5 bases from J; bases unmatched to any gene: 7. CDR3 size: 16 residues. The CDR3 reads CASSLMGQGAHETQYF. In nucleotides, the CDR3 is TGTGCCAGCAGCTTAATGGGACAGGGGGCGCATGAGACCCAGTACTTC. The complete variable domain, with remaining parts taken from reference TRBV5-4 and TRBJ2-5, reads ETGVTQSPTHLIKTRGQQVTLRCSSQSGHNTVSWYQQALGQGPQFIFQYYREEENGRGNFPPRFSGLQFPNYSSELNVNALELDDSALYLCASSLMGQGAHETQYFGPGTRLLVL.

The V gene is TRBV2, the J gene TRBJ1-5, with 8 bases identical to TRBD1. Looked up from germline, CDR1 is SNHLY and CDR2 is FYNNEI. The CDR3 spans 15 residues. V shed 4 bases, J shed 4 bases, and the junction held 6 bases outside the gene matches. The CDR3 is CASSARTGLNQPQHF. The CDR3, as DNA: TGTGCCAGCAGTGCCAGGACAGGGCTAAATCAGCCCCAGCATTTT.